The 4 T cell receptor beta chains listed next were all sequenced from one sample in a study of response to subunit inactivated influenza vaccine. MiXCR, run by TCRdb on the RT-PCR reads, gives a single entry per CDR3 protein. Here the sample spans about 480,000 distinct CDR3 sequences, 10% to 11% being singletons. The specimen comprised PBMCs from blood, sampled more than 35 days after vaccination. The receptor source for this set is a man aged 45-60 years who received an inactivated influenza vaccine.

In this sample, this clonotype turned up a few times. V is TRBV20-1 and J is TRBJ2-5, with 8 nucleotides matching TRBD1. The CDR3 runs 15 residues. V lost 4 bases to trimming and J lost 4 bases; unmatched junction nucleotides: 11. Germline CDR1 and CDR2: DFQATT and SNEGSKA (reference sequence). CDR3 loop: CSATNRQGFGETQYF. Here the CDR3 DNA reads TGCAGTGCTACAAACCGACAGGGGTTTGGAGAGACCCAGTACTTC.

This chain links TRBV6-2 or TRBV6-3 with TRBJ2-3; maybe TRBD1 (6 bases). This CDR3 has 15 amino acids. Germline-derived CDR1 and CDR2 are MNHEY and SVGEGT. V was pared by 2 bases and J by 0 bases, with 9 bases between. CDR3 sequence reads: CASSYVGTSTDTQYF. The DNA for the CDR3 is TGTGCCAGCAGTTACGTTGGGACAAGCACAGATACGCAGTATTTT.

The table lists this clonotype with a few counts. The rearrangement joins TRBV18 to TRBJ2-2; no definite D call. Trimming stripped 2 bases from V and 1 base from J, with 17 bases between. The CDR3 is 18 residues long. Germline V gives CDR1 KGHSH, CDR2 LQKENI. The CDR3 DNA is TGTGCCAGCTCACCAATCGGGCACTCTCGTATGAACACCGGGGAGCTGTTTTTT. Protein product: CASSPIGHSRMNTGELFF.

This rearrangement joins TRBV4-1 to TRBJ2-1; no definite D call. This CDR3 comprises 15 residues. Germline lookup yields CDR1 MGHRA and CDR2 YSYEKL. Trimming removed 0 bases from V and 2 bases from J, with 8 bases in between. DNA for the CDR3: TGCGCCAGCAGCCAAGACCAGAGCACCTACAATGAGCAGTTCTTC. The encoded protein is CASSQDQSTYNEQFF.